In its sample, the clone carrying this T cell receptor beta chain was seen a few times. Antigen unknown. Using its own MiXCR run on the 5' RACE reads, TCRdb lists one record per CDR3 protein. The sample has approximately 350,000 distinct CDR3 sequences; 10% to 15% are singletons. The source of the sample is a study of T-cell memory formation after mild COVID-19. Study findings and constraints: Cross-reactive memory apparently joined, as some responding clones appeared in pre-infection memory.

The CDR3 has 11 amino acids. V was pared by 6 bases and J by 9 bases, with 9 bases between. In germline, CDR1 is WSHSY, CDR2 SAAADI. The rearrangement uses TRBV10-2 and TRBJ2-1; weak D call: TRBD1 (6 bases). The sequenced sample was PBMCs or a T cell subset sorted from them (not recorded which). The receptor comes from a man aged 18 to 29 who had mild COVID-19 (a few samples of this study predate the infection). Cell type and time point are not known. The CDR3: CASSQDSEQFF. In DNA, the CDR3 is TGCGCCAGCAGCCAGGACAGTGAGCAGTTCTTC.